A single sample is the source of the 9 T cell receptor beta chains below, sequenced in a study of T cell responses to AZD1222 COVID-19 vaccine. Profiled with immunoSEQ multiplex PCR; TCRdb holds only in-frame clones, not every one. The sample consists of around 140,000 clones, approximately 90% of them appearing once. This material consisted of peripheral blood, taken on day 0 of AZD1222 vaccination. All receptors derive from an adult in good health.

The chain employs TRBV2 and TRBJ1-1; the D gene is possibly TRBD1 (5 bases). CDR3 length: 13 amino acids. V was clipped by 6 bases and J by 7 bases, with 15 bases between them. Germline V gene lookup returns CDR1 SNHLY and CDR2 FYNNEI. The CDR3 loop is CASRADRYGEAFF. For the CDR3, the DNA is TGTGCCAGCAGAGCTGACAGATACGGTGAAGCTTTCTTT.

A single count supports this clone. The rearrangement joins TRBV6-5 to TRBJ2-1; the D call may be TRBD1 or TRBD2 (5 bases each). Per germline, CDR1 MNHEY and CDR2 SVGAGI. The CDR3 is 15 residues long. Trimming stripped 6 bases from V and 6 bases from J, with 18 bases between. CDR3 nucleotide sequence: TGTGCCAGCAGACCACCGGGACCAAAGGGCAATGAGCAGTTCTTC. This codes for CASRPPGPKGNEQFF.

This chain connects TRBV6-6 to TRBJ2-3; D tentatively reads TRBD1 or TRBD2 (5 bases each). In germline, CDR1 is MNHNY, CDR2 SVGAGI (reference sequence). There are 13 residues in the CDR3. V was shortened by 8 bases and J by 4 bases, with 13 bases between the two germline ends. CDR3 nucleotide sequence: TGTGCCAGCGGGACCCTGAGAGCAGATACGCAGTATTTT. It translates to CASGTLRADTQYF.

V and J are TRBV18 and TRBJ1-1, with TRBD1 as a possible D gene (6 bases). The CDR3 consists of 15 residues. The germline CDR1 and CDR2 sequences are KGHSH and LQKENI. V was clipped by 6 bases and J by 1 base, with 15 bases between them. CDR3 in DNA: TGTGCCAGCTCGCCCATCTCAGGGGCGAACACTGAAGCTTTCTTT. Translating it yields CASSPISGANTEAFF.

The chain uses TRBV27 and TRBJ2-7, with D unresolved. V was cut by 7 bases and J by 3 bases, with 16 bases left in between. CDR1 and CDR2 from the germline V gene are MNHEY and SMNVEV (reference sequence). The CDR3 loop spans 14 amino acids. The CDR3, as DNA: TGTGCCAGCATTCCGACTGTGTTCGGCTACGAGCAGTACTTC. Protein product: CASIPTVFGYEQYF.

The chain uses TRBV28 and TRBJ2-7; D call uncertain. Germline assignment: CDR1 MDHEN and CDR2 SYDVKM. V lost 5 bases and J 3 bases, leaving 8 bases between the germline ends. The CDR3 covers 12 residues. The CDR3, as DNA: TGTGCCAGCAGTCCTACGAACTACGAGCAGTACTTC. Residues: CASSPTNYEQYF.

The chain employs TRBV27 and TRBJ2-1; D ambiguous. The CDR3 has 15 amino acids. Germline-derived CDR1 and CDR2 are MNHEY and SMNVEV (reference sequence). V was trimmed by 5 bases and J by 13 bases, leaving 24 bases between them. CDR3 nucleotide sequence: TGTGCCAGCAGTGTACAACTCCTCGGGCAAATGAAACAGTTCTTC. It specifies CASSVQLLGQMKQFF.

The chain couples TRBV9 to TRBJ1-3; D not resolved. The length of the CDR3 is 17 residues. Germline loops: CDR1 SGDLS, CDR2 YYNGEE. Deletions cut 2 bases from V and 0 bases from J, with 15 bases between. The CDR3 nucleotides read TGTGCCAGCAGCGTTTCCCCACCCGCCCGCTCTGGAAACACCATATATTTT. It encodes CASSVSPPARSGNTIYF.

V is TRBV19 and J is TRBJ1-3; D unresolved. The CDR3 consists of 15 residues. Deletions cut 1 base from V and 4 bases from J, with 11 bases between. Germline CDR1 and CDR2: LNHDA and SQIVND (reference sequence). This chain's CDR3 is CASSIVPGSGNTIYF. The CDR3, as DNA: TGTGCCAGTAGTATAGTGCCTGGTTCGGGAAACACCATATATTTT. Filled out from reference TRBV19 and TRBJ1-3, the complete variable domain reads DGGITQSPKYLFRKEGQNVTLSCEQNLNHDAMYWYRQDPGQGLRLIYYSQIVNDFQKGDIAEGYSVSREKKESFPLTVTSAQKNPTAFYLCASSIVPGSGNTIYFGEGSWLTVV.